These T cell receptor beta chains were read from a single sample in a study of T cell clones after liver transplantation. Data came from immunoSEQ multiplex PCR; TCRdb stores just in-frame clones and leaves some out. The table shows about 120,000 clones, with approximately 90% occurring only once. This material consisted of CD4+ T cells from blood, taken 12 months after liver transplant. The source of these receptors is a human patient who received a liver transplant. Some T cells may arise from the graft donor. The CDR3 runs from the conserved cysteine through the conserved F or W. A D gene is named only where the DNA matches it firmly. The size of a clone is reported for some rows only, either as once, few or many, or as a class for expanded clones.

>-|-|TRBV7-2|TRBJ1-1
TGTGCCAGCAGCTTAGTTTCGGGGTCTAACACTGAAGCTTTCTTT
CASSLVSGSNTEAFF
>TRBD1|-|TRBV4-3|TRBJ1-1
TGCGCCAGCAGCCAACATCGGACAGGGGGCCGGAACACTGAAGCTTTCTTT
CASSQHRTGGRNTEAFF
>-|-|TRBV9|TRBJ1-2
TGTGCCAGCAGCGTAGAGCAGGGGCCCTCCGCTTACACCTTC
CASSVEQGPSAYTF
>-|-|TRBV19|TRBJ2-1
TGTGCCAGTAGTCCCTTTGGGGGCTCCTACAATGAGCAGTTCTTC
CASSPFGGSYNEQFF
>TRBD2|-|TRBV11-3|TRBJ2-7
TGTGCCAGCAGCTTAAATAACGTAGCGGGCCTCTACGAGCAGTACTTC
CASSLNNVAGLYEQYF
>TRBD2|-|TRBV4-1|TRBJ2-5
TGCGCCAGCAGCCAAGATCGGGCGGGAGAGGGGCTAGAGACCCAGTACTTC
CASSQDRAGEGLETQYF
>TRBD2|few|TRBV9|TRBJ2-3
TGTGCCAGCAGCGTAGGGACTAGCGGGAGCACAGATACGCAGTATTTT
CASSVGTSGSTDTQYF
>TRBD1|-|TRBV28|TRBJ2-7
TGTGCCAGCAGTTTGTGGACAGGGGGGAACGAGCAGTACTTC
CASSLWTGGNEQYF
>TRBD1|-|TRBV5-1|TRBJ2-5
TGCGCCAGCAGCTTGGGCGGGACAGGGACAGAGACCCAGTACTTC
CASSLGGTGTETQYF
>-|-|TRBV21-1|TRBJ1-5
TGTGCCCTTTGGCACAGGGGGCATAGCAATCAGCCCCAGCATTTT
CALWHRGHSNQPQHF
>-|-|TRBV19|TRBJ2-5
TGTGCCAGTAGTCGGAGGGGAGAGACCCAGTACTTC
CASSRRGETQYF
>TRBD2|-|TRBV6-1|TRBJ2-7
TGTGCCAGCAGTGAACTAGCGGGAGCGTACGAGCAGTACTTC
CASSELAGAYEQYF
>TRBD1|-|TRBV6-1|TRBJ2-7
TGTGCCAGCAAGGGGACAGGATCCTACGAGCAGTACTTC
CASKGTGSYEQYF
>TRBD1|-|TRBV25-1|TRBJ2-3
TGTGCCAGCAGTGAGCCGGGACAGGGGACAGATACGCAGTATTTT
CASSEPGQGTDTQYF
>TRBD1|-|TRBV4-3|TRBJ2-7
TGCGCCAGCAGCCAAGAGGCCAGGGGGCTGAACCTTGTCGAGCAGTACTTC
CASSQEARGLNLVEQYF
>-|-|TRBV5-1|TRBJ2-6
TGCGCCAGCAGCTTGGCTGGGGCCAACGTCCTGACTTTC
CASSLAGANVLTF
>-|once|TRBV7-8|TRBJ1-4
TGTGCCAGCAGCCTGATGGAAGCAACTAATGAAAAACTGTTTTTT
CASSLMEATNEKLFF
>-|-|TRBV19|TRBJ1-1
TGTGCCAGTAGTATTTTCTTTGAAGCTTTCTTT
CASSIFFEAFF
>TRBD2|-|TRBV7-3|TRBJ2-3
TGTGCCAGCAGCTCCAAGAGCGGGAGTGGGACAGATACGCAGTATTTT
CASSSKSGSGTDTQYF
>TRBD2|-|TRBV9|TRBJ2-2
TGTGCCAGCAGCCCGGGTAATAGCGGGTACACCGGGGAGCTGTTTTTT
CASSPGNSGYTGELFF
>-|-|TRBV11-3|TRBJ2-2
TGTGCCAGCAGCTTAAAGGGGCTCGGCGGGGAGCTGTTTTTT
CASSLKGLGGELFF
>-|-|TRBV7-2|TRBJ2-7
TGTGCCAGCAGCCCGGGGATCCGGTACGAGCAGTACTTC
CASSPGIRYEQYF
>-|-|TRBV2|TRBJ2-2
TGTGCCAGCAGTATTGGGGGGACCGGGGAGCTGTTTTTT
CASSIGGTGELFF
>TRBD1|-|TRBV29-1|TRBJ2-1
TGCAGCGTTGAAGGGACAGGCTACAATGAGCAGTTCTTC
CSVEGTGYNEQFF
>-|once|TRBV6-1|TRBJ2-7
TGTGCCAGCAGTGGCCCCGTTATAGGCCCGGGATCCTACGAGCAGTACTTC
CASSGPVIGPGSYEQYF
>-|-|TRBV7-9|TRBJ1-5
TGTGCCAGCAGCTCGGGACCCGGGGGGCCCCAGCATTTT
CASSSGPGGPQHF
>-|-|TRBV6-6|TRBJ1-5
TGTGCCAGCAGCCAAGGACGGCAGAGCAATCAGCCCCAGCATTTT
CASSQGRQSNQPQHF
>TRBD1|-|TRBV7-8|TRBJ2-3
TGTGCCAGCAGCTCCGGGACAGGGGGCAGCGGGGGCACAGATACGCAGTATTTT
CASSSGTGGSGGTDTQYF
>TRBD1|-|TRBV18|TRBJ2-7
TGTGCCAGCTCATTCGGGACAGGGATGGGCGAGCAGTACTTC
CASSFGTGMGEQYF
>-|-|TRBV11-3|TRBJ2-3
TGTGCCAGCAGCTATTCAACCGCCAATACGCAGTATTTT
CASSYSTANTQYF
>-|-|TRBV10-2|TRBJ1-1
TGCGCCAGCAGAACGAGGGCGGGGATGAACACTGAAGCTTTCTTT
CASRTRAGMNTEAFF
>TRBD2|once|TRBV7-9|TRBJ2-1
TGTGCCAGCAGCTTAGTTAGCGGGGGTAAGAGCGAGCAGTTCTTC
CASSLVSGGKSEQFF
>TRBD1|-|TRBV6-6|TRBJ2-5
TGTGCCAGCAGTTACTCAGGGGGCGCCGAGACCCAGTACTTC
CASSYSGGAETQYF
>-|-|TRBV29-1|TRBJ1-2
TGCAGCGTTGTTCGGCCGCCCGACTATGGCTACACCTTC
CSVVRPPDYGYTF
>-|once|TRBV6-1|TRBJ1-2
TGTGCCAGCAGTGAAGCGCCAGGGCCGGCATGGTATGGCTACACCTTC
CASSEAPGPAWYGYTF
>-|-|TRBV2|TRBJ2-6
TGTGCCAGCAGTGATCGGGGAGTTTTTGGGGCCAACGTCCTGACTTTC
CASSDRGVFGANVLTF
>-|-|TRBV5-1|TRBJ1-4
TGCGCCAGCAGAGCAGACCCTAATGAAAAACTGTTTTTT
CASRADPNEKLFF
>-|-|TRBV11-3|TRBJ2-1
TGTGCCAGCAGCTTCCAGGATATAGGTAATGAGCAGTTCTTC
CASSFQDIGNEQFF
>-|-|TRBV7-2|TRBJ1-1
TGTGCCAGCAGCTTAGTCAGGATACAGAACACTGAAGCTTTCTTT
CASSLVRIQNTEAFF
>-|-|TRBV15|TRBJ2-7
TGTGCCACCAGCAGGGGGGTTTCCTACGAGCAGTACTTC
CATSRGVSYEQYF
>TRBD1|-|TRBV14|TRBJ1-2
TGTGCCAGCAGCCGTCAGGGGGTCGAGGGCTACACCTTC
CASSRQGVEGYTF
>-|-|TRBV19|TRBJ1-3
TGTGCCAGTAGTACGGGACTTCGGGACACCATATATTTT
CASSTGLRDTIYF
>TRBD1|-|TRBV5-1|TRBJ2-2
TGCGCCAGCAGCTTAGTGACAGGGCGTTCCGGGGAGCTGTTTTTT
CASSLVTGRSGELFF
>-|-|TRBV7-3|TRBJ2-1
TGTGCCAGCAGCTACCAGGGATCTTACAATGAGCAGTTCTTC
CASSYQGSYNEQFF
>TRBD2|-|TRBV4-2|TRBJ2-3
TGTGCCAGCAGCCAAGATCCATTCGCCAGTGGACTAGCGGGAAAGCAATCAGATACGCAGTATTTT
CASSQDPFASGLAGKQSDTQYF